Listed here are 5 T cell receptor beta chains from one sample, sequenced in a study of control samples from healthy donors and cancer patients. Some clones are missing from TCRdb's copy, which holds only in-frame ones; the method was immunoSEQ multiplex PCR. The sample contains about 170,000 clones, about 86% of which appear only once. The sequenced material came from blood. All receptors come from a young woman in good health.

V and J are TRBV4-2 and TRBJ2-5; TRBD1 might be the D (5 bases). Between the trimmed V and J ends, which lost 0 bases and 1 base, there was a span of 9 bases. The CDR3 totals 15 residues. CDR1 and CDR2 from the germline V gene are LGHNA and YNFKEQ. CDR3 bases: TGTGCCAGCAGCCAAGAGTTCAGGGCCCAAGAGACCCAGTACTTC. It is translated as CASSQEFRAQETQYF.

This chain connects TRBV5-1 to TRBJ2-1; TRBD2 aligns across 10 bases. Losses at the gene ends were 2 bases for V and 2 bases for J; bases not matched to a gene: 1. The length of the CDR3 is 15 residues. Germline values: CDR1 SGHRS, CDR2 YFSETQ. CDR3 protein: CASSLSGGAYNEQFF. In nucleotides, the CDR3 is TGCGCCAGCAGCTTAAGCGGGGGGGCCTACAATGAGCAGTTCTTC.

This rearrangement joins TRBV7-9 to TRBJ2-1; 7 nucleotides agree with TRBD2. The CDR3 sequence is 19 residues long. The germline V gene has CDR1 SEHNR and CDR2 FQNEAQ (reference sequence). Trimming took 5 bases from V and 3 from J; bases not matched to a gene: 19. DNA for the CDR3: TGTGCCAGCAGCCACAGCCCTTTTAGTTCCCAGCGGGGCTACAATGAGCAGTTCTTC. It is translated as CASSHSPFSSQRGYNEQFF.

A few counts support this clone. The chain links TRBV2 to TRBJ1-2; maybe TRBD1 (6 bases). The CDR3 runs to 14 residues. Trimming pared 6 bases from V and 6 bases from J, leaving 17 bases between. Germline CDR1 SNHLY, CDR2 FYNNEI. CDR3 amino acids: CASSRTGFSHGYTF. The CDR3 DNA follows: TGTGCCAGCAGCAGAACAGGGTTCAGCCATGGCTACACCTTC.

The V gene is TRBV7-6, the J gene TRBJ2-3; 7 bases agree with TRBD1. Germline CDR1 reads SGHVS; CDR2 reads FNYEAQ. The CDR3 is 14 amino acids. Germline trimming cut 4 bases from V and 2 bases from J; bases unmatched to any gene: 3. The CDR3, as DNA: TGTGCCAGCAGCTCCGGACAGGTCACAGATACGCAGTATTTT. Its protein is CASSSGQVTDTQYF.